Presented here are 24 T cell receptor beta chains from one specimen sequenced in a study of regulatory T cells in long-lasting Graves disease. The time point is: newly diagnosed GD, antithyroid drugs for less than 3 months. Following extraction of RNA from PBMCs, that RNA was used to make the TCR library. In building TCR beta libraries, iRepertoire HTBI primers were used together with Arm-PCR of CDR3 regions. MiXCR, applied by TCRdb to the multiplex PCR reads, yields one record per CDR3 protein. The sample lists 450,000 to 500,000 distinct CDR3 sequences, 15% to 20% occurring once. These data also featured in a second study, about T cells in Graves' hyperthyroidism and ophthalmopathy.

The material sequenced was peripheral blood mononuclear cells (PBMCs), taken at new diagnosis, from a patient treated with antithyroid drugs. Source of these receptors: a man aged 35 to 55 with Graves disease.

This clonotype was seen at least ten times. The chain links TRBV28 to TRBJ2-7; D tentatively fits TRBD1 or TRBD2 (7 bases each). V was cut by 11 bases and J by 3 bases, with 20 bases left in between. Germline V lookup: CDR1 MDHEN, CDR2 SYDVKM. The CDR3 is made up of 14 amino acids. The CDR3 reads CAATGGGQYYEQYF. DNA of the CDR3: TGTGCCGCAACTGGGGGGGGACAGTACTACGAGCAGTACTTC.

The CDR3 loop is CASSNRQGVGNTIYF. The DNA of the CDR3 is TGTGCCAGTAGTAACCGGCAGGGGGTTGGAAACACCATATATTTT. This chain uses TRBV19 with TRBJ1-3; 7 bases fit TRBD1. J lost 3 bases, V lost 4 bases, and 6 bases had no gene match. Germline CDR1 reads LNHDA; CDR2 reads SQIVND (reference sequence). The CDR3 extends over 15 amino acids.

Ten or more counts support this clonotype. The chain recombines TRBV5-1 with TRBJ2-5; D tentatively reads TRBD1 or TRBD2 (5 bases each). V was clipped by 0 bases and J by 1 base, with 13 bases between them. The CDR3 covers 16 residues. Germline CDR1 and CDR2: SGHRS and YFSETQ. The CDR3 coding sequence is TGCGCCAGCAGCTTGGAAGTGGGACCGCCCCAAGAGACCCAGTACTTC. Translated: CASSLEVGPPQETQYF.

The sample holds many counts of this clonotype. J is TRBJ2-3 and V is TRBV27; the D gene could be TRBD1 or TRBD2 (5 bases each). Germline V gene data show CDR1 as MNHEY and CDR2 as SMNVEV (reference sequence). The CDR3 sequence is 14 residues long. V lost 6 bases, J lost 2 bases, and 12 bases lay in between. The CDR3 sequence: CASRGRSYTDTQYF. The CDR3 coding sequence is TGTGCCAGCAGGGGACGTAGTTACACAGATACGCAGTATTTT.

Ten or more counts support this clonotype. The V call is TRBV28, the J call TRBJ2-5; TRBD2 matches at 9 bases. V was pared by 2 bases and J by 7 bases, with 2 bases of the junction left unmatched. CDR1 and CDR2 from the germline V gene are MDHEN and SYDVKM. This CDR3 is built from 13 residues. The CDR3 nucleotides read TGTGCCAGCAGTTTAGCGGGAGGGGGGACCCAGTACTTC. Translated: CASSLAGGGTQYF.

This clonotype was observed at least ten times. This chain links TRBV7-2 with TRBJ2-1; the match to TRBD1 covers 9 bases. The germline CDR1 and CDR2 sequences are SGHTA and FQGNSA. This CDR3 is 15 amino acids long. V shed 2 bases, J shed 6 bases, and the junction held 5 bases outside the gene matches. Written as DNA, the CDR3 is TGTGCCAGCAGCTTAACAGGGGGCTTTCGCAATGAGCAGTTCTTC. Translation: CASSLTGGFRNEQFF.

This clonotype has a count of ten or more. The CDR3 DNA reads TGCGCCAGCAGCCAGGAGGGGTCGAACACCGGGGAGCTGTTTTTT. Its translation is CASSQEGSNTGELFF. The chain joins TRBV5-1 to TRBJ2-2; a weak D match, TRBD2 (6 bases). Deletions cut 4 bases from V and 0 bases from J, with 10 bases between. CDR1 and CDR2 from the germline V gene are SGHRS and YFSETQ. The CDR3 runs to 15 residues.

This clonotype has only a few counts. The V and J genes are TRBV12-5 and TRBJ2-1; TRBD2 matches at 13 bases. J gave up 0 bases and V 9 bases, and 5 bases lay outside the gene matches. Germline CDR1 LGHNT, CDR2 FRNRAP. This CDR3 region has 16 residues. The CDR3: CASMGLAGHSYNEQFF. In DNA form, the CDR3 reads TGTGCTAGCATGGGACTAGCGGGGCACTCCTACAATGAGCAGTTCTTC.

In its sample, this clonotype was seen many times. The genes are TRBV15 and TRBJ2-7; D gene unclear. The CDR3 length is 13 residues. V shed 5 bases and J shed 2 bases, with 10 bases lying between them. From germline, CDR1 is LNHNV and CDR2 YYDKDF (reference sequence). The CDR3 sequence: CATSWAPTYEQYF. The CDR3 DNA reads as TGTGCCACCAGCTGGGCCCCCACCTACGAGCAGTACTTC.

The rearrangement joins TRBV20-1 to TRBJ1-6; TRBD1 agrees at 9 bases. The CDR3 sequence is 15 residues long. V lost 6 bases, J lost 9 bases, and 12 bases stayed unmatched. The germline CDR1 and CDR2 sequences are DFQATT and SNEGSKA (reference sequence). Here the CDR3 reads CSAQATQGALSPLHF. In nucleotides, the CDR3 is TGCAGTGCCCAGGCCACACAGGGGGCGCTTTCACCCCTCCACTTT.

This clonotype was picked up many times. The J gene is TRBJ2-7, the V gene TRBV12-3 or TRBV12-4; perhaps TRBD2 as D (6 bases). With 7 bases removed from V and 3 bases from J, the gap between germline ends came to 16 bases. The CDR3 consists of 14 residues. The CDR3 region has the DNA TGTGCCAGCACCTTTAGCGGAACTGACTACGAGCAGTACTTC. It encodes CASTFSGTDYEQYF.

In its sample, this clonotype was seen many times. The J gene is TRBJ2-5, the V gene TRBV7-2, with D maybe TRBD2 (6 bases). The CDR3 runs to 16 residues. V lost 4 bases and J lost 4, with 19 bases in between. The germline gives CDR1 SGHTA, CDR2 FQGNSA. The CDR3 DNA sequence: TGTGCCAGCAGCTCCCACTTAGCGGACCCCAGAGAGACCCAGTACTTC. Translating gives CASSSHLADPRETQYF.

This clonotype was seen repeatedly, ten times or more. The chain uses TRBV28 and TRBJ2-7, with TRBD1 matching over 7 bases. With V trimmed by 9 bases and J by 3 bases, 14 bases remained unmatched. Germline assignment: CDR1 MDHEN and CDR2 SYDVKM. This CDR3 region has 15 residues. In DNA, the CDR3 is TGTGCCAGTAGCCCCCTACAGGGGATGCTCTACGAGCAGTACTTC. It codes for CASSPLQGMLYEQYF.

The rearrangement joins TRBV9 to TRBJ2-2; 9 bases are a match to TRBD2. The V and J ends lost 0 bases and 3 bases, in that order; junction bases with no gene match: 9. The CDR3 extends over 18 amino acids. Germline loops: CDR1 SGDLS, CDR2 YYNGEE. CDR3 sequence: CASSVVPSGIGYTGELFF. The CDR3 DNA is TGTGCCAGCAGCGTAGTGCCTAGCGGGATAGGGTACACCGGGGAGCTGTTTTTT.

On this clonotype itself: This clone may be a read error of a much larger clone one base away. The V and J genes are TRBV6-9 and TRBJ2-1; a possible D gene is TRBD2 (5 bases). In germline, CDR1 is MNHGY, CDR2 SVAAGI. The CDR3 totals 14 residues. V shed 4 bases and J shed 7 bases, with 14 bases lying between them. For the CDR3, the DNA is TGTGCCAGCAGTTCCGAGGGAGTTAGGAATGAGCAGTTCTTC. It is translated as CASSSEGVRNEQFF.

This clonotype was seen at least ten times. Here the CDR3 DNA reads TGTGCCAGCAGTGAAGGGAAGGTCCCTCAGCGGGAAAAACTGTTTTTT. Residues: CASSEGKVPQREKLFF. The V call is TRBV6-1, the J call TRBJ1-4, with D unresolved. Trimming left V 1 base short and J 8 bases short, with 17 bases between. Germline CDR1 is MNHNS and CDR2 is SASEGT. This CDR3 is built from 16 residues.

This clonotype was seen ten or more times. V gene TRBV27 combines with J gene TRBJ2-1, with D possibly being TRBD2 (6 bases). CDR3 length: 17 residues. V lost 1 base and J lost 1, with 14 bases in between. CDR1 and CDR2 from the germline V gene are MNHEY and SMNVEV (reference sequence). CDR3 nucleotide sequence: TGTGCCAGCAGTTTATTCCCCGGGGGTAGGTCCTACAATGAGCAGTTCTTC. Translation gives CASSLFPGGRSYNEQFF.

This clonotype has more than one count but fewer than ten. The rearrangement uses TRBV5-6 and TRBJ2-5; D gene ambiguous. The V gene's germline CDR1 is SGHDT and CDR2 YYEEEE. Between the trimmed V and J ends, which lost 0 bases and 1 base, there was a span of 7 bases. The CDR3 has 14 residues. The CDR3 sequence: CASSLERTQETQYF. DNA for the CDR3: TGTGCCAGCAGCTTGGAACGGACCCAAGAGACCCAGTACTTC.

CDR3 coding DNA: TGTGCCAGCAGTAGCGTGTGGCAGGGGTCGTCCGAGCAGTACTTC. Its protein product is CASSSVWQGSSEQYF. V gene TRBV27 combines with J gene TRBJ2-7; tentative D call: TRBD1 (6 bases). Trimming removed 5 bases from V and 6 bases from J, with 20 bases in between. The CDR3 is 15 amino acids. The germline gives CDR1 MNHEY, CDR2 SMNVEV (reference sequence).

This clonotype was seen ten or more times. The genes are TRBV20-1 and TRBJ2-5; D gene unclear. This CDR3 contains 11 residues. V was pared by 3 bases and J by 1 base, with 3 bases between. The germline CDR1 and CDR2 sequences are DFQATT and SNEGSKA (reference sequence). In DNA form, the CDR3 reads TGCAGTGCTAGCGGCCAAGAGACCCAGTACTTC. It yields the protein CSASGQETQYF.

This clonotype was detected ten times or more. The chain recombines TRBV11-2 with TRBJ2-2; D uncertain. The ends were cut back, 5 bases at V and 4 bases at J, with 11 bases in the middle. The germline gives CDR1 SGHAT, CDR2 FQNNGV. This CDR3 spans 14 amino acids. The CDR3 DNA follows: TGTGCCAGCAGCGACTGGATGGGCACCGGGGAGCTGTTTTTT. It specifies CASSDWMGTGELFF.

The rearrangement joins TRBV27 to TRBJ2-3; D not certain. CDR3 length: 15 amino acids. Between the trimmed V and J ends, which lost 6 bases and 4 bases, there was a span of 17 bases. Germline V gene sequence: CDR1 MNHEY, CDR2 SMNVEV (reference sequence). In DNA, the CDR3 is TGTGCCAGCAGAACCGGGTCCTGGACGGCAGATACGCAGTATTTT. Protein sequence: CASRTGSWTADTQYF.

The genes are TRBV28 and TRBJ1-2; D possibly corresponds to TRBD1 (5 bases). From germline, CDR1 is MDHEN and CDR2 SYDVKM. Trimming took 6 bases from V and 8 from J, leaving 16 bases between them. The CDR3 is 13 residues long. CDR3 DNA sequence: TGTGCCAGCAGGGTCCAATGGGGGAAAGGCTACACCTTC. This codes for CASRVQWGKGYTF.

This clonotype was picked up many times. CDR3 coding DNA: TGTGCCAGCAGTTTCCATCAGGGTGGGGACACTGAAGCTTTCTTT. Residues: CASSFHQGGDTEAFF. The V gene is TRBV28, the J gene TRBJ1-1; D might be TRBD1 (5 bases). CDR1 MDHEN and CDR2 SYDVKM come from the germline V gene. CDR3 size: 15 residues. Trimming removed 3 bases from V and 3 bases from J, with 14 bases in between.